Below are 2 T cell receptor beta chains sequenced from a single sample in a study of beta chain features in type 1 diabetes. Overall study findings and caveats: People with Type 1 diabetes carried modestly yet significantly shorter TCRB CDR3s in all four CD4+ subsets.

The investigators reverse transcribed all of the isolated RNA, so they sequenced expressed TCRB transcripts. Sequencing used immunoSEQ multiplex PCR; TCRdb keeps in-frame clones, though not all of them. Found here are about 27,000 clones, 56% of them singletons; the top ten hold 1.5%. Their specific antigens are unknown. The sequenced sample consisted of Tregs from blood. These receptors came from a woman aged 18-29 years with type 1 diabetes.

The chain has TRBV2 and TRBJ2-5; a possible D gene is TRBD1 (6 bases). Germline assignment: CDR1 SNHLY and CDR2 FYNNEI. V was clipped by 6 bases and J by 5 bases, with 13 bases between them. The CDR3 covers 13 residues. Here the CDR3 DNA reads TGTGCCAGCAGCGTCAGGGGCGGGGAGACCCAGTACTTC. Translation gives CASSVRGGETQYF. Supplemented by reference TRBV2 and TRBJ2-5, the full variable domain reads EPEVTQTPSHQVTQMGQEVILRCVPISNHLYFYWYRQILGQKVEFLVSFYNNEISEKSEIFDDQFSVERPDGSNFTLKIRSTKLEDSAMYFCASSVRGGETQYFGPGTRLLVL.

CDR3 loop: CASEGLAGGGGIQYF. The CDR3 DNA sequence: TGTGCCAGCGAAGGCCTAGCGGGAGGGGGGGGCATTCAGTACTTC. This chain joins TRBV4-2 and TRBJ2-4; 12 nucleotides align to TRBD2. CDR3 length: 15 residues. Unmatched junction bases numbered 11, after V lost 8 bases and J lost 9 bases. Germline CDR1 LGHNA, CDR2 YNFKEQ.